Following are 10 T cell receptor beta chains from one sample sequenced in a study of radiotherapy plus CTLA-4 blockade in lung cancer. Generated by immunoSEQ multiplex PCR, the TCRdb table keeps only in-frame clones and is missing some. The table includes tens of thousands of clones, less than 85% detected once. The starting material was peripheral blood, obtained from a patient treated with radiotherapy plus ipilimumab. These receptors were obtained from a human donor with non-small cell lung cancer who had stable disease on radiotherapy plus ipilimumab.

The V gene is TRBV14, the J gene TRBJ2-7, with 10 positions matching TRBD2. The V segment lost 4 bases and the J segment 4 bases; nucleotides outside the gene matches: 1. The V gene's germline CDR1 is SGHDN and CDR2 FVKESK. The CDR3 is 13 amino acids. CDR3 nucleotide sequence: TGTGCCAGCAGCCCTAGCGGGAGTTACGAGCAGTACTTC. Amino acids: CASSPSGSYEQYF.

The chain uses TRBV20-1 and TRBJ2-3; D uncertain. The CDR3 has 11 residues. Per germline, CDR1 DFQATT and CDR2 SNEGSKA (reference sequence). The CDR3 DNA reads TGCAGGCCATTGAGGCAGGATGCGCAGTATTTT. Translating it yields CRPLRQDAQYF.

This clone was picked up one time. The chain recombines TRBV5-4 with TRBJ1-5, with a tentative D call TRBD1 (5 bases). The CDR3 has 15 amino acids. V lost 4 bases, J lost 5 bases, and 16 bases lay in between. Looked up from germline, CDR1 is SGHNT and CDR2 is YYREEE (reference sequence). Written as DNA, the CDR3 is TGTGCCAGCAGCCGCGGTGGGACGGTAGATCAGCCCCAGCATTTT. Translating it yields CASSRGGTVDQPQHF.

This chain joins TRBV13 and TRBJ2-7; TRBD1 matches 8 bases. The trim removed 4 bases at V and 4 bases at J, leaving 6 bases unmatched. The V gene's germline CDR1 is PRHDT and CDR2 FYEKMQ (reference sequence). This CDR3 has 14 amino acids. The DNA for the CDR3 is TGTGCCAGCAGCTCAGGACAGGGCTTTTACGAGCAGTACTTC. Protein sequence: CASSSGQGFYEQYF.

The V call is TRBV2, the J call TRBJ1-2; 9 nucleotides agree with TRBD1. This CDR3 spans 19 amino acids. V gave up 2 bases and J gave up 7 bases; unmatched junction bases: 20. The germline V gene has CDR1 SNHLY and CDR2 FYNNEI. The CDR3 loop reads CASSERSGQGFTLIRGYTF. CDR3 coding DNA: TGTGCCAGCAGTGAAAGGTCGGGACAGGGTTTCACCCTTATTCGTGGCTACACCTTC.

The chain combines TRBV7-8 with TRBJ2-1; 10 nucleotides line up with TRBD2. The germline CDR1 and CDR2 sequences are SGHVS and FQNEAQ. J gave up 7 bases and V 7 bases, and 13 bases lay outside the gene matches. The CDR3 is made up of 16 amino acids. The CDR3 protein is CASIHTPSGSKNEQFF. The CDR3 DNA follows: TGTGCCAGCATCCACACCCCTAGCGGGAGTAAAAATGAGCAGTTCTTC.

The rearrangement joins TRBV7-9 to TRBJ2-2; TRBD2 is a possible D gene (6 bases). Trimming removed 3 bases from V and 3 bases from J, with 17 bases in between. CDR3 length: 17 residues. Looked up from germline, CDR1 is SEHNR and CDR2 is FQNEAQ (reference sequence). CDR3: CASSLISGRRDTGELFF. CDR3 sequence (DNA): TGTGCCAGCAGCTTGATCTCTGGGAGGAGGGACACCGGGGAGCTGTTTTTT.

J is TRBJ1-1 and V is TRBV6-5; 8 bases fit TRBD1. Germline V lookup: CDR1 MNHEY, CDR2 SVGAGI. The CDR3 has 15 residues. J lost 3 bases, V lost 5 bases, and 8 bases had no gene match. CDR3 loop: CASSRADRAYTEAFF. The CDR3 coding sequence is TGTGCCAGCAGTAGGGCGGACAGGGCCTACACTGAAGCTTTCTTT.

The CDR3 nucleotides read TGTGCCAGCAGCTTAGCGTTGGGACCCACAGATACGCAGTATTTT. Its translation: CASSLALGPTDTQYF. The rearrangement uses TRBV11-2 and TRBJ2-3; D is perhaps TRBD1 or TRBD2 (5 bases each). V lost 1 base to trimming and J lost 2 bases, with 10 bases between them. The CDR3 covers 15 residues. Germline V gene data show CDR1 as SGHAT and CDR2 as FQNNGV.

The CDR3 protein is CASSVGDSNYGYTF. Here the CDR3 DNA reads TGTGCCAGCAGCGTAGGAGACTCTAACTATGGCTACACCTTC. The J gene is TRBJ1-2, the V gene TRBV9; D gene unclear. The length of the CDR3 is 14 residues. In germline, CDR1 is SGDLS, CDR2 YYNGEE. The V and J ends lost 0 bases and 0 bases respectively, with 6 bases between them.